A selection of T cell receptor beta chains follows, all from one sample in a study of cytomegalovirus exposure and HLA in healthy donors. TCRdb's table, derived via immunoSEQ multiplex PCR, lists solely in-frame clones and lacks some. In the table there are approximately 150,000 clones, approximately 78% of which are singletons. Source material: PBMCs. The receptor set was obtained from a female donor in good health and CMV-seronegative. CDR3s include the opening cysteine and the closing phenylalanine or tryptophan. The order of the fields is J gene, V gene, CDR3 protein.

>TRBJ2-3|TRBV5-1
CASSPGQGSISTDTQYF
>TRBJ2-7|TRBV5-1
CASSLARTRRTYEQYF
>TRBJ1-6|TRBV7-9
CASSLDFGGGNSPLHF
>TRBJ1-2|TRBV19
CASSRDTRDYGYTF
>TRBJ2-1|TRBV6-1
CASRDPGLKSNEQFF
>TRBJ2-2|TRBV6-1
CASIRTGRTGELFF
>TRBJ1-1|TRBV5-1
CASSLGGDSEAFF
>TRBJ1-2|TRBV29-1
CSVGGGPNYGYTF
>TRBJ2-1|TRBV19
CASSTRLGYNEQFF
>TRBJ2-7|TRBV7-8
CASSALAGGVNYEKQYF
>TRBJ2-7|TRBV19
CASSLKGGGEQYF
>TRBJ2-1|TRBV7-8
CASSPSGLAGLGEQFF
>TRBJ2-5|TRBV10-3
CAIMGGFQETQYF
>TRBJ1-2|TRBV9
CASSVGLGTGIAYGYTF
>TRBJ2-3|TRBV11-1
CASSFPGGQTDTQYF
>TRBJ2-7|TRBV30
CAWSVKERRYEQYF
>TRBJ2-2|TRBV7-3
CASSLTGSDTGELFF
>TRBJ2-3|TRBV28
CASSSSIGLAGGDTQYF
>TRBJ1-6|TRBV4-1
CASSHSSGSSYNSPLHF
>TRBJ1-2|TRBV29-1
CSVGPGDSEGGYGYTF
>TRBJ2-1|TRBV6-5
CASSYRGITINEQFF
>TRBJ2-2|TRBV9
CASSPLGIAGELFF
>TRBJ1-2|TRBV14
CASSQKRGGQGLNYGYTF
>TRBJ1-4|TRBV2
CASSDNRLTNEKLFF
>TRBJ1-2|TRBV7-9
CASISWGAGGYTF
>TRBJ1-1|TRBV28
CASSPQGTAFF
>TRBJ1-3|TRBV7-8
CASSSYRTSGNTIYF
>TRBJ2-2|TRBV5-5
CASSSQGVGTGELFF
>TRBJ2-2|TRBV2
CASSEWQGKTGELFF
>TRBJ2-3|TRBV15
CATSTGLAGYTDTQYF
>TRBJ1-1|TRBV6-1
CASSSHRLNTEAFF
>TRBJ2-6|TRBV5-8
CASSLGQIVFANVLTF